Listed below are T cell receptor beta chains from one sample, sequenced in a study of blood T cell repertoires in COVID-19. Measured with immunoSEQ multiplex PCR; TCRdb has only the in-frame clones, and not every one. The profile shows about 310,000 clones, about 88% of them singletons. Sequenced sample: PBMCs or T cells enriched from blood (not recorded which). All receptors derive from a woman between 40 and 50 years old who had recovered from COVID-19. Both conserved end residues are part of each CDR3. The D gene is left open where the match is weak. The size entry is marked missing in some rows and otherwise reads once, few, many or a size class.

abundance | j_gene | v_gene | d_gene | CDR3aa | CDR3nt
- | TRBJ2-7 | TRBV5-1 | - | CASSRGSPNYEQYF | TGCGCCAGCAGCCGCGGATCCCCCAACTACGAGCAGTACTTC
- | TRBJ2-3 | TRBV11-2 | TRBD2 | CASSLVPGRDTQYF | TGTGCCAGCAGCTTAGTCCCCGGGAGGGATACGCAGTATTTT
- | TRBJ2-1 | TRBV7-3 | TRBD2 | CASSLGSPGLDSNNEQFF | TGTGCCAGCAGCTTAGGGTCCCCGGGACTAGATAGCAACAATGAGCAGTTCTTC
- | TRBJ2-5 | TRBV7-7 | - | CASSHRAGRETQYF | TGTGCTAGCAGCCACCGGGCGGGTCGGGAGACCCAGTACTTC
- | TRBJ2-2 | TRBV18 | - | CASSPRLQNTGELFF | TGTGCCAGCTCACCGAGGCTACAGAACACCGGGGAGCTGTTTTTT
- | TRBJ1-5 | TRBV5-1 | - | CASSLSGWNQPQHF | TGCGCCAGCAGCCTCTCAGGGTGGAATCAGCCCCAGCATTTT
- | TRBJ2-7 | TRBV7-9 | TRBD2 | CASSRGLAGEKYF | TGTGCCAGCAGCCGCGGACTAGCGGGGGAGAAGTACTTC
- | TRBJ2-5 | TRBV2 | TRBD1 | CASSLQGARETQYF | TGTGCCAGCAGTCTACAGGGGGCGAGGGAGACCCAGTACTTC
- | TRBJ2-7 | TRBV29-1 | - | CSVLDSYEQYF | TGCAGCGTCCTAGACAGCTACGAGCAGTACTTC
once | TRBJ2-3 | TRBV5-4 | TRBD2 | CASSRSGTSAQEDTQYF | TGTGCCAGCAGCCGGTCCGGGACTAGCGCCCAGGAAGATACGCAGTATTTT
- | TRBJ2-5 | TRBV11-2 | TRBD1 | CASSLGTGYGETQYF | TGTGCCAGCAGCTTAGGGACAGGGTACGGAGAGACCCAGTACTTC
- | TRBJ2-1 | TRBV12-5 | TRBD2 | CASGWGLAGNDEQFF | TGTGCTAGTGGTTGGGGACTAGCGGGAAATGATGAGCAGTTCTTC
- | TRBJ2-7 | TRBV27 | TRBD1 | CASSRSGTGRYEQYF | TGTGCCAGCAGTCGTTCCGGGACAGGGAGATACGAGCAGTACTTC
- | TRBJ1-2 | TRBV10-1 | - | CASSVDRNYGYTF | TGCGCCAGCAGCGTGGACAGAAACTATGGCTACACCTTC
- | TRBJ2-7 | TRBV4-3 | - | CASSQERGAAATYEQYF | TGCGCCAGCAGTCAAGAGAGAGGAGCGGCAGCCACCTACGAGCAGTACTTC
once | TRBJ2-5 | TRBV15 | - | CATERRTQETQYF | TGTGCCACCGAGAGGAGGACCCAAGAGACCCAGTACTTC
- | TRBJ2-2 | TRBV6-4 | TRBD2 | CASTSREGTGELFF | TGTGCCAGCACTTCCAGGGAGGGGACCGGGGAGCTGTTTTTT
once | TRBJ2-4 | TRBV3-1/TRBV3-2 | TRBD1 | CASSPQGANIQYF | TGTGCCAGCAGCCCCCAGGGGGCCAACATTCAGTACTTC
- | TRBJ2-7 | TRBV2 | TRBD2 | CASSEGTSGRAYEQYF | TGTGCCAGCAGTGAAGGGACTAGCGGGAGGGCATACGAGCAGTACTTC
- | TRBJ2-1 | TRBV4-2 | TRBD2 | CASSQGRRESYNEQFF | TGTGCCAGCAGCCAAGGACGGCGGGAGTCCTACAATGAGCAGTTCTTC